A selection of T cell receptor beta chains follows, all from one sample in a study of blood T cell repertoires in COVID-19. Method: immunoSEQ multiplex PCR; TCRdb's copy keeps in-frame clones and lacks some. The sample holds approximately 110,000 clones, over 75% seen once. The material sequenced was peripheral blood. The origin of the receptors is a woman aged 70-85 years who had recovered from COVID-19. Both conserved end residues are part of each CDR3. Each record gives: CDR3 length, V gene, CDR3 protein.

CDR3 length: 14
V gene: TRBV5-4
CDR3 protein: CASSEGVRNTEAFF

CDR3 length: 15
V gene: TRBV7-2
CDR3 protein: CASSLAGRQNTEAFF

CDR3 length: 15
V gene: TRBV11-2
CDR3 protein: CASSVSLATSYEQYF

CDR3 length: 15
V gene: TRBV9
CDR3 protein: CASSVVQGLSTEAFF

CDR3 length: 16
V gene: TRBV6-2/TRBV6-3
CDR3 protein: CASRYDRGAEGEKLFF

CDR3 length: 13
V gene: TRBV7-2
CDR3 protein: CASSLLGSQVQYF

CDR3 length: 17
V gene: TRBV7-9
CDR3 protein: CASSLRGLAPYYNEQFF

CDR3 length: 11
V gene: TRBV19
CDR3 protein: CASTRGRVQFF

CDR3 length: 15
V gene: TRBV2
CDR3 protein: CASSVQRTGDNEQFF

CDR3 length: 15
V gene: TRBV5-5
CDR3 protein: CASSLEMRGQETQYF

CDR3 length: 18
V gene: TRBV6-2/TRBV6-3
CDR3 protein: CASSSPHSALEGNQPQHF

CDR3 length: 16
V gene: TRBV3-1/TRBV3-2
CDR3 protein: CASSQDTSGGYNEQFF

CDR3 length: 11
V gene: TRBV28
CDR3 protein: CASSSGETQYF

CDR3 length: 17
V gene: TRBV30
CDR3 protein: CAWSVGGGAVGNQPQHF